Reported below is one T cell receptor beta chain. Its specificity is not known. The CDR3 totals 15 residues. The V and J ends lost 5 bases and 2 bases, in that order; junction bases with no gene match: 6. The germline V gene has CDR1 MNHEY and CDR2 SVGEGT. This record belongs to a study of Graves' ophthalmopathy and Graves' hyperthyroidism. Study-level background: The stable label applied to hyperthyroidism with no ophthalmopathy within 18 months of follow-up. Study-level results: The authors also found most expanded thyroid clonotypes above 0.001 frequency in blood.

The authors amplified TCR beta CDR3 regions, and they did so from RNA transcripts for repertoire sequencing. RT-PCR with HTBI primers came first, then second-round multiplex PCR. Using its own MiXCR run on the multiplex PCR reads, TCRdb lists one record per CDR3 protein. Of around 1.1 million distinct CDR3 sequences listed, approximately 35% are singletons. The chain couples TRBV6-2 or TRBV6-3 to TRBJ2-7; 10 bases agree with TRBD1. What was sequenced was peripheral blood or thyroid tissue (not recorded which). The TCR comes from an adult man with Graves' hyperthyroidism. The DNA of the CDR3 is TGTGCCAGCAGTACCGGACAGGGGGTCCCCTACGAGCAGTACTTC. Translating it yields CASSTGQGVPYEQYF.